These T cell receptor beta chains were read from a single sample in a study of blood T cell repertoires in COVID-19. Profiled with immunoSEQ multiplex PCR; TCRdb holds only in-frame clones, not every one. The sample consists of around 400,000 clones, roughly nine tenths of them appearing once. Sequences were obtained from peripheral blood. Source of these receptors: a man between 40 and 49 years old with acute or convalescent COVID-19. The CDR3 runs from the conserved cysteine through the conserved F or W. The D gene is left open where the match is weak. Expanded clones get a size class; other rows say once, few or many, or leave the size out.

D gene	V gene	clone size	J gene	CDR3 DNA	CDR3 protein
.	TRBV7-2	few	TRBJ1-2	TGTGCCAGCAGCTTAGCGGCGGGAAACTATGGCTACACCTTC	CASSLAAGNYGYTF
TRBD1	TRBV9	.	TRBJ1-6	TGTGCCAGCAGCGACGGGGACAGGCGTGGTTCACCCCTCCACTTT	CASSDGDRRGSPLHF
.	TRBV27	.	TRBJ2-1	TGTGCCACTTCCGGGAACGGTGAGCAGTTCTTC	CATSGNGEQFF
.	TRBV5-1	.	TRBJ2-5	TGCGCCAGCAGCGAGGCAAATGCGGGAGAGACCCAGTACTTC	CASSEANAGETQYF
TRBD1	TRBV28	.	TRBJ1-2	TGTGCCAGCAGTTCTCGGTCTCTCCGGACAGGGGGTAACTATGGCTACACCTTC	CASSSRSLRTGGNYGYTF
TRBD2	TRBV5-5	once	TRBJ2-7	TGTGCCAGCAGCCCCTTCGGGGGGGAAGCCTACGAGCAGTACTTC	CASSPFGGEAYEQYF
.	TRBV6-5	.	TRBJ1-1	TGTGCCAGCAGTTACCGCAGGGGTAACACTGAAGCTTTCTTT	CASSYRRGNTEAFF
.	TRBV25-1	.	TRBJ1-2	TGTGCCAGCAGTGAATCGGGCAGGGAATACTATGGCTACACCTTC	CASSESGREYYGYTF
TRBD2	TRBV7-9	.	TRBJ2-5	TGTGCCAGCAGCCCCCTAGCGGGAGGGATACAAGAGACCCAGTACTTC	CASSPLAGGIQETQYF
.	TRBV9	.	TRBJ1-6	TGTGCCAGCAGCTTACAGGGTGGATATAATTCACCCCTCCACTTT	CASSLQGGYNSPLHF
TRBD1	TRBV19	.	TRBJ2-5	TGTGCCAGTAAGATCCGGACAGGGCAAGAGACCCAGTACTTC	CASKIRTGQETQYF
TRBD2	TRBV2	few	TRBJ2-1	TGTGCCAGCAGCTACGCGAGCGGGAAGGTCAATGAGCAGTTCTTC	CASSYASGKVNEQFF
.	TRBV27	.	TRBJ2-3	TGTGCCAGCGGCGGGCGGACTTCAGATACGCAGTATTTT	CASGGRTSDTQYF
TRBD2	TRBV9	once	TRBJ2-3	TGTGCCAGCAGCCCCCGGACTAGCGGTGCTAGCACAGATACGCAGTATTTT	CASSPRTSGASTDTQYF
.	TRBV5-4	few	TRBJ2-2	TGTGCCACCGGAAGCGTCACCGGGGAGCTGTTTTTT	CATGSVTGELFF
.	TRBV6-4	.	TRBJ2-2	TGTGCCAGCAGTGACTCTAGCGCCGGGGAGCTGTTTTTT	CASSDSSAGELFF
TRBD1	TRBV4-1	.	TRBJ2-5	TGCGCCAGCAGCCCCGGGACAGGGGTAGAGACCCAGTACTTC	CASSPGTGVETQYF
TRBD1	TRBV27	.	TRBJ1-1	TGTGCCAGCAGTCTGGGGTCGGCAGGGGGAGCTTTCTTT	CASSLGSAGGAFF
.	TRBV27	.	TRBJ2-7	TGTGCCAGCATTACGCTCCCCCTACAGCATAGGGGGAGTTCCGACGAGCAGTACTTC	CASITLPLQHRGSSDEQYF
TRBD1	TRBV9	.	TRBJ2-5	TGTGCCAGCAGCACAGGACAGGGGGCGAGACTACGAGAGACCCAGTACTTC	CASSTGQGARLRETQYF